The rows below give T cell receptor beta chains drawn from one sample of a study of blood T cell repertoires in COVID-19. TCRdb's table, derived via immunoSEQ multiplex PCR, lists solely in-frame clones and lacks some. The sample contains some 110,000 clones, around 83% of which appear only once. The sample was peripheral blood. These TCRs come from a man aged 40-55 years with acute or convalescent COVID-19. The CDR3 runs from the conserved cysteine through the conserved F or W. Fields, in order: J gene, D gene, clone size, V gene, CDR3 DNA, CDR3 protein. D genes are given only for firm matches. Size is stated for part of the rows, as once, few or many counts, or as a class when the clone is expanded.

TRBJ2-1,TRBD1,.,TRBV24-1,TGTGCCACCTCTCCGGGACAGGGGTTCAATGAGCAGTTCTTC,CATSPGQGFNEQFF
TRBJ2-1,TRBD2,.,TRBV18,TGTGCCAGCTCACCGGGACTAGCTGGTCCCCAGGACAATGAGCAGTTCTTC,CASSPGLAGPQDNEQFF
TRBJ2-7,TRBD2,.,TRBV28,TGTGCCAGCAGTCCGTGGACTAGCGGGAGTAATGAGCAGTACTTC,CASSPWTSGSNEQYF
TRBJ2-1,TRBD2,.,TRBV3-1/TRBV3-2,TGTGCCAGCAGCCAAGAGGCTAGCGGGACCCCTGAGCAGTTCTTC,CASSQEASGTPEQFF
TRBJ1-6,TRBD1,.,TRBV19,TGTGCCAGTAGTCGAACAGGGGCCCGATCCTATAATTCACCCCTCCACTTT,CASSRTGARSYNSPLHF
TRBJ2-1,.,.,TRBV25-1,TGTGCCAGCAGTCAGGCCCCTGGTGAGCAGTTCTTC,CASSQAPGEQFF
TRBJ1-5,TRBD1,.,TRBV7-8,TGTGCCAGCAGACGGACAGGGGGAGGCAATCAGCCCCAGCATTTT,CASRRTGGGNQPQHF
TRBJ2-1,.,.,TRBV9,TGTGCCAGCAGCGACGGGACCTACAATGAGCAGTTCTTC,CASSDGTYNEQFF
TRBJ2-1,.,.,TRBV4-3,TGCGCCAGCAGCCAAAGGGCAGGGGGGTACAATGAGCAGTTCTTC,CASSQRAGGYNEQFF
TRBJ2-7,.,few,TRBV5-1,TGCGCCAGCAGCTCGACAGGTTATCCCTACGAGCAGTACTTC,CASSSTGYPYEQYF
TRBJ1-1,.,.,TRBV12-3/TRBV12-4,TGTGCCAGCAGCCTGAGGGGGAAAACTGAAGCTTTCTTT,CASSLRGKTEAFF
TRBJ1-2,.,.,TRBV6-5,TGTGCCAGCAGTTACTCAGGGGTTGCGAGTTATGGCTACACCTTC,CASSYSGVASYGYTF
TRBJ2-3,.,.,TRBV28,TGTGCCAGCAGTTTATTGCCTAGCACCAGCACAGATACGCAGTATTTT,CASSLLPSTSTDTQYF
TRBJ1-2,TRBD1,.,TRBV7-2,TGTGCCAGCAGCCTACGCGGGACAGGGAGGTATGGCTACACCTTC,CASSLRGTGRYGYTF
TRBJ2-1,.,.,TRBV30,TGTGCCTGTTCAGAGGGCACGAGCTCCTACAATGAGCAGTTCTTC,CACSEGTSSYNEQFF
TRBJ2-7,TRBD2,.,TRBV29-1,TGCAGCGTTATGGGACTAGCGGTCTACGAGCAGTACTTC,CSVMGLAVYEQYF
TRBJ1-4,.,.,TRBV14,TGTGCCAGCAGCCAAGGACAGTACGGGTTGGGTGAAAAACTGTTTTTT,CASSQGQYGLGEKLFF
TRBJ2-2,.,.,TRBV28,TGTGCCAGCAGAGACAGTAACACCGGGGAGCTGTTTTTT,CASRDSNTGELFF
TRBJ1-5,.,.,TRBV28,TGTGCCAGCAGTGAACAGAGAGGGAGACAGCCCCAGCATTTT,CASSEQRGRQPQHF
TRBJ1-5,.,once,TRBV15,TGTGCCACCAGCAGAGATCGGGGGGCCCGGGATCAGCCCCAGCATTTT,CATSRDRGARDQPQHF
TRBJ2-1,TRBD2,.,TRBV7-9,TGTGCCAGCAGCTTAGGCCTAGCGGGAGGTACTGAGCAGTTCTTC,CASSLGLAGGTEQFF
TRBJ2-3,TRBD2,.,TRBV7-3,TGTGCCAGCAGCGCTGGGACTAGCGGGAGGGTGGATACGCAGTATTTT,CASSAGTSGRVDTQYF
TRBJ1-5,.,.,TRBV6-4,TGTGCCGTCAGGGATTGCAATCAGCCCCAGCATTTT,CAVRDCNQPQHF
TRBJ2-3,.,.,TRBV7-2,TGTGCCAGCAGCCACCTACAGCGCACAGATACGCAGTATTTT,CASSHLQRTDTQYF
TRBJ2-3,TRBD2,.,TRBV7-2,TGTGCCAGCAGCCCCCAGGGGACTAGCAACACAGATACGCAGTATTTT,CASSPQGTSNTDTQYF
TRBJ2-7,.,.,TRBV3-1/TRBV3-2,TGTGCCAGCAGCCAAAGCCCAAAAGCCATTCCGTACTTC,CASSQSPKAIPYF
TRBJ2-3,TRBD1,.,TRBV4-2,TGTGCCAGCAGCCCCGCTACCGGGACAGGGGGCCCAGATACGCAGTATTTT,CASSPATGTGGPDTQYF
TRBJ2-3,TRBD2,.,TRBV9,TGTGCCAGCACCGGACTAGCGGGAGGGCTTTTGACAGATACGCAGTATTTT,CASTGLAGGLLTDTQYF
TRBJ1-2,TRBD1,few,TRBV3-1/TRBV3-2,TGTGCCAGCAGCCACCGGGACAGGGGCTATGGCTACACCTTC,CASSHRDRGYGYTF
TRBJ2-5,.,.,TRBV25-1,TGTGCCAGCAGTCCCTCCTCCCGGCGGGGTACCCACTTC,CASSPSSRRGTHF
TRBJ2-7,.,.,TRBV6-5,TGTGCCAGCAGTATTGGCCCGGGTCCATCCGAGCAGTACTTC,CASSIGPGPSEQYF
TRBJ2-1,TRBD2,.,TRBV11-3,TGTGCCAGCAGCTTATGGACGGGAGGCGGCTCGGATGAGCAGTTCTTC,CASSLWTGGGSDEQFF
TRBJ1-1,.,.,TRBV6-1,TGTGCCAGCAGTGACCCGGGAAGGGTCGGGTACACTGAAGCTTTCTTT,CASSDPGRVGYTEAFF